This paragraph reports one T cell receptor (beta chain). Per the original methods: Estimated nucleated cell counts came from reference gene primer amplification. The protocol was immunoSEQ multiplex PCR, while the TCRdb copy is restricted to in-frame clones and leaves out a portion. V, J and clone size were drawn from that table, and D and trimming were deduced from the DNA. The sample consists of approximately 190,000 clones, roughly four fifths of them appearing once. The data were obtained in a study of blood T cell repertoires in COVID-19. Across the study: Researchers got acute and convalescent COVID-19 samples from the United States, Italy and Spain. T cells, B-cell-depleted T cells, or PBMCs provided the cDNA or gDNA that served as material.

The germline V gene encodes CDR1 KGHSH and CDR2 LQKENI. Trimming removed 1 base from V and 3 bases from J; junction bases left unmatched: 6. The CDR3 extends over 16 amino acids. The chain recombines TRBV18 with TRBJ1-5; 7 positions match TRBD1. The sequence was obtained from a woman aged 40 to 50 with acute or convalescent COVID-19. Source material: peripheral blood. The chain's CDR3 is CASSPQGASNNQPQHF. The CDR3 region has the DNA TGTGCCAGCTCACCACAGGGGGCAAGTAACAATCAGCCCCAGCATTTT.